The clone carrying this TCR beta chain was seen only a few times. Its antigen is unknown. CDR3 and TCR beta VDJ profiling relied on genomic DNA as the template. TCRdb recomputed calls from the reads with MiXCR, one row per CDR3 protein. Found here are approximately 190,000 distinct CDR3 sequences, 40% to 55% of them singletons; the top ten hold around 8.8%. The entry originates in a study of CD8+CD57+ T cells in acquired aplastic anemia. The overall study: The study obtained an average of 3.2 ug of DNA from sorted CD4+ and CD8+ cells.

Study-wide results and caveats: Both patients and controls carried the same twenty-nine CD8+ CDR3 sequences.

The sequenced patients had an expansion of CD8+CD57+ cells seen by flow cytometry. Every one of the patients had aplastic anemia (severe, acquired). Patients were untreated when blood was sampled. Trimming removed 3 bases from V and 4 bases from J, with 6 bases in between. CDR1 and CDR2 from the germline V gene are SEHNR and FQNEAQ (reference sequence). The CDR3 has 12 residues. The source is a human donor with aplastic anemia. The rearrangement uses TRBV7-9 and TRBJ1-1; D uncertain. Sequencing was done on a sample of sorted CD4+, CD8+, or CD8+CD57+ T cells (not recorded which) from PBMCs. CDR3 in amino acids: CASSFEVTEAFF. Here the CDR3 DNA reads TGTGCCAGCAGCTTCGAGGTCACTGAAGCTTTCTTT. Complete variable domain (other parts from reference TRBV7-9 and TRBJ1-1): DTGVSQNPRHKITKRGQNVTFRCDPISEHNRLYWYRQTLGQGPEFLTYFQNEAQLEKSRLLSDRFSAERPKGSFSTLEIQRTEQGDSAMYLCASSFEVTEAFFGQGTRLTVV.